Shown below are 10 T cell receptor beta chains from a single sample sequenced in a study of T cell responses to AZD1222 COVID-19 vaccine. Measured with immunoSEQ multiplex PCR; TCRdb has only the in-frame clones, and not every one. The data show under 150,000 clones, approximately 84% seen once. The material sequenced was peripheral blood, taken on day 0 of AZD1222 vaccination. Receptors originate from an adult in good health.

The V gene is TRBV2, the J gene TRBJ1-2, with D unresolved. Germline loops: CDR1 SNHLY, CDR2 FYNNEI. The length of the CDR3 is 14 residues. The ends were cut back, 0 bases at V and 2 bases at J, with 7 bases in the middle. For the CDR3, the DNA is TGTGCCAGCAGTGAAGCTCTGGTGAACTATGGCTACACCTTC. This gives the protein CASSEALVNYGYTF.

This chain links TRBV28 with TRBJ2-5; D not resolved. The V and J ends lost 7 bases and 4 bases respectively, with 7 bases between them. Germline CDR1 is MDHEN and CDR2 is SYDVKM. There are 11 residues in the CDR3. The CDR3 sequence is CASTSLETQYF. In DNA form, the CDR3 reads TGTGCCAGCACTAGTCTAGAGACCCAGTACTTC.

This clone appeared a single time. This chain connects TRBV10-3 to TRBJ1-6; perhaps TRBD1 as D (5 bases). V was pared by 8 bases and J by 6 bases, with 8 bases between. The CDR3 consists of 12 residues. Looked up from germline, CDR1 is ENHRY and CDR2 is SYGVKD. The CDR3 spells CAIRDGNSPLHF. The CDR3 nucleotides are TGTGCCATCCGGGACGGTAATTCACCCCTCCACTTT.

The chain links TRBV5-1 to TRBJ1-1, with TRBD1 matching 8 bases. Trimming removed 0 bases from V and 5 bases from J; junction bases left unmatched: 3. The germline V gene has CDR1 SGHRS and CDR2 YFSETQ. The CDR3 totals 14 residues. CDR3 DNA: TGCGCCAGCAGCTTGGCAGGGGGCAGGACTGAAGCTTTCTTT. This translates into CASSLAGGRTEAFF.

This sequence joins TRBV7-9 and TRBJ2-5; D gene uncertain. CDR3 length equals 14 residues. V dropped 5 bases and J dropped 4 bases, with 14 bases sitting between them. The germline V gene has CDR1 SEHNR and CDR2 FQNEAQ (reference sequence). CDR3 coding DNA: TGTGCCAGCAGCCTCATCCCCCCACGAGAGACCCAGTACTTC. The encoded protein is CASSLIPPRETQYF.

The chain combines TRBV19 with TRBJ1-5, with a weak D call TRBD1 (5 bases). This CDR3 is 12 amino acids long. Trimming left V 7 bases short and J 15 bases short, with 19 bases between. CDR1 LNHDA and CDR2 SQIVND come from the germline V gene (reference sequence). CDR3 in amino acids: CASTGRTSLRHF. Here the CDR3 DNA reads TGTGCCAGTACGGGACGCACTTCACTTAGGCATTTT.

The chain carries TRBV7-8 and TRBJ1-5; no definite D call. Germline assignment: CDR1 SGHVS and CDR2 FQNEAQ. The CDR3 is 12 residues long. The ends were cut back, 1 base at V and 7 bases at J, with 5 bases in the middle. This CDR3 is CASSLEGQPQHF. CDR3 DNA sequence: TGTGCCAGCAGCTTAGAGGGACAGCCCCAGCATTTT. Full variable domain (rest looked up from reference TRBV7-8 and TRBJ1-5): GAGVSQSPRYKVAKRGQDVALRCDPISGHVSLFWYQQALGQGPEFLTYFQNEAQLDKSGLPSDRFFAERPEGSVSTLKIQRTQQEDSAVYLCASSLEGQPQHFGDGTRLSIL.

J is TRBJ2-4 and V is TRBV5-1, with 14 bases matching TRBD2. In germline, CDR1 is SGHRS, CDR2 YFSETQ. The CDR3 sequence is 16 residues long. V shed 2 bases, J shed 8 bases, and the junction held 6 bases outside the gene matches. The CDR3 coding sequence is TGCGCCAGCAGCTTACGGACTAGCGGGGGGTCGGACATTCAGTACTTC. Protein product: CASSLRTSGGSDIQYF.

The genes are TRBV6-5 and TRBJ2-7; no firm D call. The CDR3 extends over 10 amino acids. Germline CDR1 and CDR2: MNHEY and SVGAGI. V lost 10 bases, J lost 2 bases, and 6 bases lay in between. The CDR3 here is CANQPYEQYF. In DNA form, the CDR3 reads TGTGCCAACCAACCCTACGAGCAGTACTTC.

The V gene is TRBV5-4, the J gene TRBJ2-2; D tentatively reads TRBD1 or TRBD2 (5 bases each). CDR3 length: 14 residues. V was trimmed by 2 bases and J by 8 bases, leaving 13 bases between them. Germline V gene sequence: CDR1 SGHNT, CDR2 YYREEE (reference sequence). The CDR3 nucleotides read TGTGCCAGCAGCTTCCCGGGACCCGCGGGGGAGCTGTTTTTT. Protein product: CASSFPGPAGELFF. The full variable domain, with the rest looked up from reference TRBV5-4 and TRBJ2-2, is ETGVTQSPTHLIKTRGQQVTLRCSSQSGHNTVSWYQQALGQGPQFIFQYYREEENGRGNFPPRFSGLQFPNYSSELNVNALELDDSALYLCASSFPGPAGELFFGEGSRLTVL.